Below, 32 T cell receptor beta chains from the same sample are listed, as sequenced in a study of CD8 T cells in Susac syndrome. The RNA input was about 0.45 to 1 ug, and it was reverse transcribed with random hexamers. Each CDR3 protein gets one entry after TCRdb re-called the immunoSEQ multiplex PCR reads with MiXCR. The sample shows 100,000 to 150,000 distinct CDR3 sequences, approximately 95% of them seen only once. The sample was CD8+ T cells from PBMCs. The receptors were gathered from a human donor with multiple sclerosis.

The chain combines TRBV7-2 with TRBJ2-3; 10 bases fit TRBD2. Losses at the gene ends were 1 base for V and 8 bases for J; bases not matched to a gene: 9. CDR1 SGHTA and CDR2 FQGNSA come from the germline V gene. The CDR3 sequence is 16 residues long. CDR3 protein: CASSLVLAGSRATQYF. As DNA, the CDR3 is TGTGCCAGCAGCTTAGTACTAGCGGGATCGAGGGCTACGCAGTATTTT.

The chain is built from TRBV7-9 and TRBJ2-3, with D perhaps matching TRBD1 (5 bases). The CDR3 totals 12 residues. V was pared by 7 bases and J by 4 bases, with 9 bases between. Germline loops: CDR1 SEHNR, CDR2 FQNEAQ (reference sequence). The CDR3 reads CASTWGADTQYF. CDR3 DNA sequence: TGTGCCAGCACTTGGGGCGCAGATACGCAGTATTTT.

The sample holds a few counts of this clonotype. The chain uses TRBV5-6 and TRBJ2-3; unclear D gene. Germline V CDR1 and CDR2: SGHDT, YYEEEE. The CDR3 spans 11 residues. V dropped 6 bases and J dropped 3 bases, with 5 bases sitting between them. The CDR3 loop is CASTITDTQYF. The CDR3 DNA is TGTGCCAGCACCATTACAGATACGCAGTATTTT.

The gene calls are TRBV4-1 and TRBJ2-1; D unclear. The CDR3 is 14 residues long. Looked up from germline, CDR1 is MGHRA and CDR2 is YSYEKL. Trimming pared 0 bases from V and 0 bases from J, leaving 3 bases between. The CDR3 reads CASSQENSYNEQFF. DNA of the CDR3: TGCGCCAGCAGCCAAGAAAACTCCTACAATGAGCAGTTCTTC.

The genes are TRBV6-5 and TRBJ2-5; 7 bases align to TRBD2. CDR1 and CDR2 from the germline V gene are MNHEY and SVGAGI. This CDR3 has 16 amino acids. V lost 4 bases to trimming and J lost 3 bases; unmatched junction nucleotides: 11. CDR3 bases: TGTGCCAGCAGTTCACGAATCCTAGCGGCCGAAGAGACCCAGTACTTC. Translation gives CASSSRILAAEETQYF.

The chain is built from TRBV9 and TRBJ2-1; D possibly matches TRBD1 or TRBD2 (5 bases each). CDR1 and CDR2 (germline): SGDLS, YYNGEE. Trimming shortened V by 4 bases and J by 9 bases, and 20 bases separated the two germline ends. The CDR3 consists of 15 residues. In nucleotides, the CDR3 is TGTGCCAGCAGCCTCTGGGGGTCCCCATGGGGTGAGCAGTTCTTC. Protein product: CASSLWGSPWGEQFF. The complete variable domain, with remaining parts taken from reference TRBV9 and TRBJ2-1, reads DSGVTQTPKHLITATGQRVTLRCSPRSGDLSVYWYQQSLDQGLQFLIQYYNGEERAKGNILERFSAQQFPDLHSELNLSSLELGDSALYFCASSLWGSPWGEQFFGPGTRLTVL.

This chain uses TRBV7-9 with TRBJ2-1; 14 positions match TRBD2. The CDR3 is 15 residues long. CDR1 SEHNR and CDR2 FQNEAQ come from the germline V gene (reference sequence). Trimming took 8 bases from V and 10 from J; bases not matched to a gene: 10. CDR3 sequence (DNA): TGTGCCAGCCTGACTAGCGGGAGGGCGGGGCGGGAGCAGTTCTTC. Protein product: CASLTSGRAGREQFF. Full variable domain (rest looked up from reference TRBV7-9 and TRBJ2-1): DTGVSQNPRHKITKRGQNVTFRCDPISEHNRLYWYRQTLGQGPEFLTYFQNEAQLEKSRLLSDRFSAERPKGSFSTLEIQRTEQGDSAMYLCASLTSGRAGREQFFGPGTRLTVL.

The chain is built from TRBV7-3 and TRBJ2-1; D unclear. Germline CDR1 SGHTA, CDR2 FQGTGA. V lost 2 bases, J lost 1 base, and 3 bases lay in between. CDR3 length equals 13 residues. For the CDR3, the DNA is TGTGCCAGCAGCTTATTTTCCTACAATGAGCAGTTCTTC. Its protein product is CASSLFSYNEQFF.

This clonotype was observed a single time. The CDR3 bases are TGTGCCAGCAGCTTCCCCCGAGGGTCGGCCGTGGGCAACACTGAAGCTTTCTTT. Its translation: CASSFPRGSAVGNTEAFF. The rearrangement joins TRBV7-9 to TRBJ1-1; D unresolved. The germline V gene has CDR1 SEHNR and CDR2 FQNEAQ (reference sequence). V was shortened by 3 bases and J by 2 bases, with 22 bases between the two germline ends. This CDR3 region has 18 residues.

This chain joins TRBV14 and TRBJ2-7; D remains ambiguous. The V and J ends lost 5 bases and 5 bases respectively, with 7 bases between them. Germline V gene sequence: CDR1 SGHDN, CDR2 FVKESK. This CDR3 is built from 11 residues. The CDR3 protein is CASSNGHEQYF. CDR3 DNA sequence: TGTGCCAGCAGCAATGGACACGAGCAGTACTTC.

This clonotype was picked up one time. The chain employs TRBV7-9 and TRBJ1-2; unclear D gene. CDR1 is SEHNR, CDR2 FQNEAQ, per germline (reference sequence). The CDR3 sequence is 16 residues long. Trimming removed 5 bases at V and 3 bases at J, with 19 bases between. CDR3 sequence reads: CASSPAVPPPDYGYTF. The CDR3 DNA reads TGTGCCAGCAGCCCTGCCGTCCCGCCCCCGGACTATGGCTACACCTTC.

This chain links TRBV27 with TRBJ1-5, with D uncertain. The germline V gene encodes CDR1 MNHEY and CDR2 SMNVEV (reference sequence). Trimming removed 4 bases at V and 0 bases at J, with 7 bases between. CDR3 length equals 14 residues. The CDR3 DNA is TGTGCCAGCAGTTGGGCGCGTAGCAATCAGCCCCAGCATTTT. Protein sequence: CASSWARSNQPQHF.

In its sample, this clonotype was seen once. The chain links TRBV11-2 to TRBJ2-3; no definite D call. The V and J ends lost 0 bases and 3 bases respectively, with 7 bases between them. Germline V gene data show CDR1 as SGHAT and CDR2 as FQNNGV. The CDR3 runs 14 residues. CDR3 DNA: TGTGCCAGCAGCTTAGAGGCCCCTACAGATACGCAGTATTTT. This encodes CASSLEAPTDTQYF.

This clonotype was detected once. The rearrangement joins TRBV7-9 to TRBJ2-7, with D possibly matching TRBD2 (5 bases). Trimming shortened V by 0 bases and J by 6 bases, and 12 bases separated the two germline ends. CDR3 length equals 14 residues. In germline, CDR1 is SEHNR, CDR2 FQNEAQ (reference sequence). The CDR3: CASSLAGSGFEQYF. The CDR3, as DNA: TGTGCCAGCAGCTTAGCTGGGAGTGGGTTCGAGCAGTACTTC.

The chain has TRBV20-1 and TRBJ2-2, with D maybe TRBD2 (5 bases). The CDR3 covers 15 residues. The germline V and J ends were trimmed by 1 base and 7 bases, with 16 bases remaining between them. Germline CDR1 DFQATT, CDR2 SNEGSKA (reference sequence). The CDR3, as DNA: TGCAGTGCTAGAGCAATTACGTTTCGGGGCGGGGAGCTGTTTTTT. It codes for CSARAITFRGGELFF.

The V gene is TRBV27, the J gene TRBJ2-2; D is undetermined. CDR1 and CDR2 from the germline V gene are MNHEY and SMNVEV (reference sequence). This CDR3 has 17 residues. With 0 bases removed from V and 3 bases from J, the gap between germline ends came to 14 bases. CDR3 sequence reads: CASSLSRAKYYTGELFF. CDR3 DNA sequence: TGTGCCAGCAGTTTATCCCGGGCCAAATACTACACCGGGGAGCTGTTTTTT.

The chain links TRBV13 to TRBJ1-2; D remains ambiguous. Per germline, CDR1 PRHDT and CDR2 FYEKMQ (reference sequence). The CDR3 length is 12 residues. V lost 0 bases and J lost 3, with 2 bases in between. CDR3 sequence reads: CASSLGHYGYTF. The CDR3, as DNA: TGTGCCAGCAGCTTAGGCCACTATGGCTACACCTTC.

The chain recombines TRBV29-1 with TRBJ2-3; tentatively, D is TRBD1 (5 bases). V was trimmed by 6 bases and J by 5 bases, leaving 18 bases between them. Germline CDR1 and CDR2: SQVTM and ANQGSEA. This CDR3 has 14 amino acids. The CDR3 DNA reads TGCAGCGTGATGGGTACCCCTAGGGGAGATACGCAGTATTTT. It specifies CSVMGTPRGDTQYF.

The rearrangement links TRBV5-5 to TRBJ2-7; no reliable D call. This CDR3 has 13 amino acids. The V gene's germline CDR1 is SGHKS and CDR2 YYEKEE (reference sequence). The V end lost 0 bases, the J end lost 3 bases, and 7 bases lay between the germline ends. The CDR3 protein is CASSLDSRYEQYF. The CDR3 DNA is TGTGCCAGCAGCTTGGATTCTCGCTACGAGCAGTACTTC.

The chain is built from TRBV27 and TRBJ1-1; tentative D call: TRBD1 (6 bases). The CDR3 runs 14 residues. V was trimmed by 6 bases and J by 0 bases, leaving 11 bases between them. Looked up from germline, CDR1 is MNHEY and CDR2 is SMNVEV (reference sequence). The CDR3 reads CASRPGTLNTEAFF. The CDR3 coding sequence is TGTGCCAGCAGACCAGGGACATTGAACACTGAAGCTTTCTTT.

Only one count was recorded for this clonotype. The chain recombines TRBV11-2 with TRBJ2-1, with a possible D match to TRBD1 (6 bases). Germline V gives CDR1 SGHAT, CDR2 FQNNGV. Trimming stripped 5 bases from V and 12 bases from J, with 11 bases between. This CDR3 region has 11 residues. The CDR3 nucleotides read TGTGCCAGCAGCCCGAACAGGGTGCAGTTCTTC. Its translation is CASSPNRVQFF.

Only a few counts were recorded for this clonotype. This chain links TRBV6-6 with TRBJ2-2; no clear D. V lost 5 bases to trimming and J lost 3 bases, with 4 bases between them. Germline V CDR1 and CDR2: MNHNY, SVGAGI (reference sequence). The CDR3 totals 12 residues. CDR3 in DNA: TGTGCCAGCAGTCCGGACACCGGGGAGCTGTTTTTT. Its translation is CASSPDTGELFF.

V gene TRBV27 combines with J gene TRBJ2-2; either TRBD1 or TRBD2 may fit D (6 bases each). The germline V and J ends were trimmed by 5 bases and 4 bases, with 14 bases remaining between them. Germline loops: CDR1 MNHEY, CDR2 SMNVEV (reference sequence). The CDR3 has 15 amino acids. The CDR3 DNA reads TGTGCCAGCAGTCAGGGGACTCGGGGCACCGGGGAGCTGTTTTTT. It specifies CASSQGTRGTGELFF.

The V and J genes are TRBV27 and TRBJ2-7; 8 positions match TRBD1. V was clipped by 3 bases and J by 6 bases; unmatched bases: 10. The length of the CDR3 is 15 residues. Per germline, CDR1 MNHEY and CDR2 SMNVEV (reference sequence). The DNA for the CDR3 is TGTGCCAGCAGTTTCCCAGGACAGGGTGTAGGCGAGCAGTACTTC. It codes for CASSFPGQGVGEQYF.

This chain joins TRBV7-8 and TRBJ1-4; 7 bases align to TRBD1. Germline-derived CDR1 and CDR2 are SGHVS and FQNEAQ. With V trimmed by 5 bases and J by 4 bases, 7 bases remained unmatched. CDR3 length: 15 amino acids. DNA for the CDR3: TGTGCCAGCAGCCTAAGGACAGGAGTTAATGAAAAACTGTTTTTT. Protein sequence: CASSLRTGVNEKLFF.

Here the CDR3 reads CASSSRGMDYEQYF. CDR3 nucleotides: TGTGCCAGCAGCTCCCGGGGAATGGACTACGAGCAGTACTTC. V usage is TRBV7-9 and J usage is TRBJ2-7; tentative D call: TRBD2 (5 bases). Germline CDR1 and CDR2: SEHNR and FQNEAQ (reference sequence). V shed 4 bases and J shed 3 bases, with 13 bases lying between them. This CDR3 has 14 residues.

The rearrangement uses TRBV15 and TRBJ1-1; TRBD1 agrees at 7 bases. The CDR3 totals 16 residues. V lost 2 bases and J lost 1; bases outside the gene matches: 7. Germline V gene sequence: CDR1 LNHNV, CDR2 YYDKDF (reference sequence). CDR3: CATSRNSRQGNTEAFF. DNA for the CDR3: TGTGCCACCAGCAGAAACAGCCGACAGGGGAACACTGAAGCTTTCTTT. The full variable domain, its missing parts supplied by reference TRBV15 and TRBJ1-1, is DAMVIQNPRYQVTQFGKPVTLSCSQTLNHNVMYWYQQKSSQAPKLLFHYYDKDFNNEADTPDNFQSRRPNTSFCFLDIRSPGLGDTAMYLCATSRNSRQGNTEAFFGQGTRLTVV.

This clonotype occurred once. V gene TRBV28 combines with J gene TRBJ2-1, with D unclear. Per germline, CDR1 MDHEN and CDR2 SYDVKM. V was trimmed by 8 bases and J by 8 bases, leaving 10 bases between them. The CDR3 length is 11 residues. The CDR3 coding sequence is TGTGCCAGCCGTCGGGCCGATGAGCAGTTCTTC. This gives the protein CASRRADEQFF.

CDR3 region: CASSLGLTGNYGYTF. The CDR3 nucleotides read TGTGCCAGCAGCTTGGGGTTGACAGGGAACTATGGCTACACCTTC. The rearrangement joins TRBV5-6 to TRBJ1-2; 7 bases are shared with TRBD1. Germline V gene sequence: CDR1 SGHDT, CDR2 YYEEEE. The CDR3 is made up of 15 amino acids. The junction had 4 bases not matched to a gene; V was cut back by 0 bases and J by 2 bases.

This chain links TRBV4-2 with TRBJ2-3, with D possibly TRBD1 on 6 matching bases. Germline loops: CDR1 LGHNA, CDR2 YNFKEQ. Trimming removed 4 bases at V and 5 bases at J, with 16 bases between. The CDR3 is 15 residues long. The CDR3 here is CASSPGQSAGDTQYF. The DNA of the CDR3 is TGTGCCAGCAGCCCTGGACAGTCCGCGGGAGATACGCAGTATTTT.

The gene calls are TRBV27 and TRBJ1-1; possibly TRBD1 for D (5 bases). Trimming pared 3 bases from V and 3 bases from J, leaving 8 bases between. This CDR3 has 13 amino acids. Germline lookup yields CDR1 MNHEY and CDR2 SMNVEV (reference sequence). The CDR3 sequence: CASSLGGHTEAFF. CDR3 bases: TGTGCCAGCAGTTTGGGGGGTCACACTGAAGCTTTCTTT.

The chain recombines TRBV19 with TRBJ2-5, with TRBD2 identical over 8 bases. V lost 0 bases to trimming and J lost 9 bases; unmatched junction nucleotides: 3. CDR1 and CDR2 (germline): LNHDA, SQIVND (reference sequence). This CDR3 spans 13 amino acids. The CDR3 bases are TGTGCCAGTAGTATAGACAGCGGGAGAGCCCAGTACTTC. It encodes CASSIDSGRAQYF.